This T cell receptor beta chain was sequenced in a study of early T cells in non-severe SARS-CoV-2 infection. Germline V gene data show CDR1 as LGHNA and CDR2 as YNFKEQ. There are 14 residues in the CDR3. Trimming took off 2 bases at V and 2 bases at J, with 8 bases between the two ends. TCRdb ran MiXCR on the 5' RACE reads and lists one entry per CDR3 protein. Counted here are about 50,000 distinct CDR3 sequences, around 10% occurring once; the ten biggest clones make up approximately 5.7%. Sequences were derived from whole blood, sampled at baseline. V usage is TRBV4-2 and J usage is TRBJ2-3; no clear D. The clonotype comes from an adult who was a healthcare worker with PCR-confirmed SARS-CoV-2 infection or an uninfected control (not recorded which). DNA for the CDR3: TGTGCCAGCAGCCAACCTAGGAACACAGATACGCAGTATTTT. Its protein product is CASSQPRNTDTQYF.